These 19 T cell receptor beta chains share one sample of origin, sequenced in a study of long-term antiretroviral therapy in people with HIV. immunoSEQ v3.0 was run at survey level. The method was immunoSEQ multiplex PCR; TCRdb's version includes in-frame clones alone and lacks a portion of them. Counted here are just under 40,000 clones, around nine tenths occurring once; the ten biggest clones make up roughly 3.6%. The source was unsorted PBMCs, collected just before starting antiretroviral therapy. The receptors come from a woman younger than 35 with HIV.

This clone came up once. The chain joins TRBV7-3 to TRBJ2-3; a possible D gene is TRBD2 (6 bases). The CDR3 sequence is 15 residues long. Germline values: CDR1 SGHTA, CDR2 FQGTGA. Trimming left V 4 bases short and J 2 bases short, with 13 bases between. The CDR3 region has the DNA TGTGCCAGCAGCTCAACCCCGGGGGTCACAGATACGCAGTATTTT. Amino acids: CASSSTPGVTDTQYF.

The chain couples TRBV7-3 to TRBJ2-1, with 10 nucleotides matching TRBD2. Germline CDR1 and CDR2: SGHTA and FQGTGA. Trimming removed 4 bases from V and 8 bases from J; junction bases left unmatched: 8. There are 15 residues in the CDR3. CDR3 DNA sequence: TGTGCCAGCAGCTCCCTAGCGGGAGTTTTCCATGAGCAGTTCTTC. Its protein is CASSSLAGVFHEQFF.

V and J are TRBV6-6 and TRBJ1-5; 7 bases align to TRBD1. This CDR3 spans 16 amino acids. Germline V CDR1 and CDR2: MNHNY, SVGAGI (reference sequence). The trim removed 0 bases at V and 2 bases at J, leaving 4 bases unmatched. The CDR3 DNA is TGTGCCAGCAGTTACTCAGGGGGCAGAGGCAATCAGCCCCAGCATTTT. Protein product: CASSYSGGRGNQPQHF.

The table lists this clone with a count of one. The chain recombines TRBV4-1 with TRBJ2-4; D unresolved. Trimming took off 1 base at V and 3 bases at J, with 10 bases between the two ends. This CDR3 contains 15 residues. CDR1 is MGHRA, CDR2 YSYEKL, per germline. The CDR3 sequence: CASSQVGRVKNIQYF. In nucleotides, the CDR3 is TGCGCCAGCAGCCAAGTCGGGCGTGTCAAAAACATTCAGTACTTC.

CDR3 loop: CASSLDSGRVSRETQYF. The CDR3, as DNA: TGTGCCAGCAGCTTGGATAGCGGGAGGGTTAGCAGAGAGACCCAGTACTTC. This chain links TRBV5-4 with TRBJ2-5; 11 positions match TRBD2. The CDR3 consists of 17 residues. Germline CDR1 is SGHNT and CDR2 is YYREEE (reference sequence). V was pared by 0 bases and J by 4 bases, with 8 bases of the junction left unmatched.

This clone was observed once. J is TRBJ1-2 and V is TRBV18, with 8 bases aligning to TRBD1. The CDR3 is 15 amino acids. J was trimmed by 0 bases and V by 5 bases; bases with no gene match: 5. Germline CDR1 KGHSH, CDR2 LQKENI. This chain's CDR3 is CASSTRQGTNYGYTF. DNA for the CDR3: TGTGCCAGCTCAACACGACAGGGGACTAACTATGGCTACACCTTC.

The rearrangement links TRBV15 to TRBJ2-4, with 13 positions matching TRBD2. V lost 3 bases and J lost 11; bases outside the gene matches: 16. Per germline, CDR1 LNHNV and CDR2 YYDKDF (reference sequence). There are 18 residues in the CDR3. CDR3 residues: CATSSKSIPGLAGRVQYF. Here the CDR3 DNA reads TGTGCCACCAGCAGTAAATCTATACCGGGACTAGCGGGGAGGGTTCAGTACTTC.

V usage is TRBV27 and J usage is TRBJ2-3; D gene ambiguous. There are 14 residues in the CDR3. Germline loops: CDR1 MNHEY, CDR2 SMNVEV (reference sequence). Trimming took off 6 bases at V and 3 bases at J, with 13 bases between the two ends. The CDR3 loop is CASSLSIRTDTQYF. The CDR3, as DNA: TGTGCCAGCAGCCTCTCAATTAGAACAGATACGCAGTATTTT.

The genes are TRBV7-9 and TRBJ1-2; 10 nucleotides line up with TRBD1. Unmatched junction bases numbered 6, after V lost 4 bases and J lost 7 bases. Germline V lookup: CDR1 SEHNR, CDR2 FQNEAQ (reference sequence). The CDR3 sequence is 14 residues long. The CDR3 spells CASSSTGGMGGYTF. The CDR3 DNA follows: TGTGCCAGCAGCTCGACAGGGGGCATGGGTGGCTACACCTTC.

The chain is built from TRBV5-6 and TRBJ2-7; D gene ambiguous. V was pared by 2 bases and J by 0 bases, with 12 bases between. The CDR3 is made up of 15 amino acids. CDR1 is SGHDT and CDR2 is YYEEEE in the germline V gene. The CDR3: CASSFTGLSSYEQYF. DNA for the CDR3: TGTGCCAGCAGCTTCACCGGGTTAAGCTCCTACGAGCAGTACTTC.

The V gene is TRBV7-2, the J gene TRBJ2-5; 8 nucleotides match TRBD1. With V trimmed by 5 bases and J by 4 bases, 6 bases remained unmatched. CDR3 size: 14 residues. The germline V gene has CDR1 SGHTA and CDR2 FQGNSA. Here the CDR3 reads CASSLPDRAETQYF. The CDR3, as DNA: TGTGCCAGCAGCCTCCCGGACAGGGCAGAGACCCAGTACTTC.

V gene TRBV21-1 combines with J gene TRBJ1-4; TRBD1, the table's D call, lacks a check against the DNA. TRBV21-1 counts as a pseudogene. CDR3 length: 15 residues. CDR3 in DNA: TGTGCCAGGGGACAGGGGGCCCCAACTAATGAAAAACTGTTTTTT. Its translation is CARGQGAPTNEKLFF.

The chain employs TRBV7-2 and TRBJ2-7; tentatively, D is TRBD1 (5 bases). V lost 5 bases and J 0 bases, leaving 14 bases between the germline ends. The CDR3 consists of 15 residues. The germline CDR1 and CDR2 sequences are SGHTA and FQGNSA. The CDR3 nucleotides read TGTGCCAGCAGCCATACAGGCACGGCCTCCTACGAGCAGTACTTC. Translation: CASSHTGTASYEQYF.

The V and J genes are TRBV4-3 and TRBJ1-3, with unresolved D. In germline, CDR1 is LGHNA, CDR2 YSLEER. The CDR3 extends over 13 amino acids. With 4 bases removed from V and 4 bases from J, the gap between germline ends came to 8 bases. The CDR3: CASSRGTGNTIYF. Here the CDR3 DNA reads TGCGCCAGCAGCCGGGGAACAGGAAACACCATATATTTT.

The genes are TRBV27 and TRBJ1-1, with TRBD1 matching 9 bases. The CDR3 spans 14 residues. Germline loops: CDR1 MNHEY, CDR2 SMNVEV (reference sequence). Germline trimming cut 5 bases from V and 5 bases from J; bases unmatched to any gene: 6. The CDR3 is CASSNRGLVTEAFF. The CDR3 coding sequence is TGTGCCAGCAGTAACAGGGGGCTGGTGACTGAAGCTTTCTTT.

This clone has a handful of counts. V usage is TRBV7-9 and J usage is TRBJ2-7; TRBD2 might be the D (6 bases). This CDR3 region has 15 residues. Trimming stripped 1 base from V and 6 bases from J, with 16 bases between. Germline assignment: CDR1 SEHNR and CDR2 FQNEAQ (reference sequence). As DNA, the CDR3 is TGTGCCAGCAGCTTAGTGGGACTTACGTCGGTCGAGCAGTACTTC. Amino acid sequence: CASSLVGLTSVEQYF.

The chain carries TRBV18 and TRBJ1-4, with D maybe TRBD1 (6 bases). V lost 3 bases and J 10 bases, leaving 9 bases between the germline ends. Germline CDR1 reads KGHSH; CDR2 reads LQKENI. The CDR3 extends over 12 amino acids. The CDR3 sequence is CASSPRGLKLFF. CDR3 in DNA: TGTGCCAGCTCACCCAGGGGTCTAAAACTGTTTTTT. The full variable domain, its missing parts supplied by reference TRBV18 and TRBJ1-4, is NAGVMQNPRHLVRRRGQEARLRCSPMKGHSHVYWYRQLPEEGLKFMVYLQKENIIDESGMPKERFSAEFPKEGPSILRIQQVVRGDSAAYFCASSPRGLKLFFGSGTQLSVL.

The chain recombines TRBV9 with TRBJ2-3; D not certain. In germline, CDR1 is SGDLS, CDR2 YYNGEE. Deletions cut 0 bases from V and 2 bases from J, with 10 bases between. The CDR3 contains 15 residues. CDR3 sequence: CASSVGARFTDTQYF. The DNA for the CDR3 is TGTGCCAGCAGCGTAGGGGCCAGGTTCACAGATACGCAGTATTTT.

The chain uses TRBV4-3 and TRBJ2-1, with 11 bases identical to TRBD2. Per germline, CDR1 LGHNA and CDR2 YSLEER. The CDR3 covers 16 residues. V lost 0 bases and J lost 9; bases outside the gene matches: 7. The CDR3 here is CASSQELAGGQGEQFF. CDR3 bases: TGCGCCAGCAGCCAAGAGTTAGCGGGAGGGCAAGGTGAGCAGTTCTTC.